This T cell receptor beta chain was sequenced during a study of blood T cell repertoires in COVID-19. Cohorts were based on clinical histories the participants reported. Recovered status applied to Cohort 3 donors who had two consecutive negative PCRs. It also applied to those with clearance or with symptom resolution. In its sample, this clone was seen a few times. Generated by immunoSEQ multiplex PCR, the TCRdb table keeps only in-frame clones and is missing some. Here the sample spans around 310,000 clones, 85% to 90% being singletons. Trimming removed 3 bases at V and 0 bases at J, with 9 bases between. CDR1 and CDR2 from the germline V gene are MDHEN and SYDVKM. The CDR3 spans 15 residues.

The specimen sequenced was PBMCs or T cells enriched from blood (not recorded which). The rearrangement uses TRBV28 and TRBJ1-3; D possibly corresponds to TRBD1 (5 bases). This clonotype was sampled from a woman aged 30 to 39 who had recovered from COVID-19. The DNA of the CDR3 is TGTGCCAGCAGTTTGTCGACAGTCTCTGGAAACACCATATATTTT. Its translation: CASSLSTVSGNTIYF.